The 7 T cell receptor beta chains below come from one sample, sequenced in a study of identical twins. TCRdb re-analysed the 5' RACE reads in MiXCR, keeping a single row per CDR3 protein. The data contain about 240,000 distinct CDR3 sequences, about 10% of them singletons. The sample was memory T cells sorted from blood. These TCRs come from a man between 45 and 60 years old in good health.

This clonotype appeared once. V is TRBV9 and J is TRBJ1-6; D ambiguous. V dropped 4 bases and J dropped 9 bases, with 14 bases sitting between them. Germline V CDR1 and CDR2: SGDLS, YYNGEE. The CDR3 consists of 14 residues. The CDR3 protein is CASSTWVGISPLHF. As DNA, the CDR3 is TGTGCCAGCAGCACGTGGGTCGGAATTTCACCCCTCCACTTT.

This clonotype was found many times. The rearrangement joins TRBV7-2 to TRBJ2-5; TRBD2 is a possible D gene (5 bases). The CDR3 is 12 amino acids. Germline lookup yields CDR1 SGHTA and CDR2 FQGNSA. The V end lost 4 bases, the J end lost 9 bases, and 12 bases lay between the germline ends. CDR3 amino acids: CASSSPNSAQYF. The CDR3 DNA sequence: TGTGCCAGCAGCTCCCCTAATAGCGCCCAGTACTTC.

This clonotype appeared a few times. This rearrangement joins TRBV9 to TRBJ2-1; no clear D gene. Looked up from germline, CDR1 is SGDLS and CDR2 is YYNGEE. The CDR3 loop spans 14 amino acids. The V end lost 5 bases, the J end lost 0 bases, and 9 bases lay between the germline ends. This chain's CDR3 is CASSEAPSYNEQFF. CDR3 sequence (DNA): TGTGCCAGCAGTGAGGCCCCCTCCTACAATGAGCAGTTCTTC.

This clonotype was seen at least ten times. The J gene is TRBJ2-2, the V gene TRBV4-3; possible D gene TRBD2, 5 bases. V was cut by 0 bases and J by 0 bases, with 11 bases left in between. Germline V CDR1 and CDR2: LGHNA, YSLEER. The CDR3 is made up of 17 amino acids. CDR3 protein: CASSQDSGFPNTGELFF. In DNA, the CDR3 is TGCGCCAGCAGCCAAGACTCGGGGTTTCCGAACACCGGGGAGCTGTTTTTT.

This clonotype was seen a few times. The gene calls are TRBV20-1 and TRBJ1-6, with 7 bases identical to TRBD1. With 3 bases clipped from V and 6 bases from J, the junction kept 2 bases outside the gene matches. The CDR3 is 13 residues long. Germline CDR1 is DFQATT and CDR2 is SNEGSKA (reference sequence). The CDR3 is CSARGTANSPLHF. Here the CDR3 DNA reads TGCAGTGCTAGGGGGACAGCTAATTCACCCCTCCACTTT.

This chain links TRBV28 with TRBJ1-2, with TRBD1 matching 10 bases. The CDR3 consists of 16 residues. V was pared by 1 base and J by 5 bases, with 7 bases of the junction left unmatched. Germline loops: CDR1 MDHEN, CDR2 SYDVKM. CDR3 in amino acids: CASSLFSPGQGYGYTF. In DNA, the CDR3 is TGTGCCAGCAGTTTATTCTCCCCGGGACAGGGGTATGGCTACACCTTC.

This clonotype was recorded many times. V gene TRBV7-9 combines with J gene TRBJ1-5; perhaps TRBD1 as D (6 bases). Germline V gene sequence: CDR1 SEHNR, CDR2 FQNEAQ (reference sequence). This CDR3 contains 17 residues. With 1 base removed from V and 2 bases from J, the gap between germline ends came to 15 bases. The CDR3 nucleotides read TGTGCCAGCAGCTTAGTTCAGGGGCCTTCGGGCAATCAGCCCCAGCATTTT. Its translation is CASSLVQGPSGNQPQHF. Based on the CDR3 plus reference TRBV7-9 and TRBJ1-5, the full variable domain is DTGVSQNPRHKITKRGQNVTFRCDPISEHNRLYWYRQTLGQGPEFLTYFQNEAQLEKSRLLSDRFSAERPKGSFSTLEIQRTEQGDSAMYLCASSLVQGPSGNQPQHFGDGTRLSIL.